This T cell receptor (beta chain) comes out of a study of CD8+ T cells in alopecia areata. The treatment was: oral pan-JAK inhibitor, 5-10 mg twice daily. This clone appeared a few times. Looked up from germline, CDR1 is SGHTA and CDR2 is FQGNSA. This CDR3 spans 15 amino acids. Deletions cut 5 bases from V and 3 bases from J, with 17 bases between. The sequencing template was cDNA reverse transcribed from extracted RNA. The data were produced by immunoSEQ multiplex PCR, yet TCRdb's version contains in-frame clones alone and is incomplete. The sample includes some 170,000 clones, roughly 63% of them seen just once.

The TCR comes from a human donor with alopecia areata. Sequencing used CD4+ T cells sorted from blood, obtained at roughly week 58, from a patient treated with tofacitinib. This rearrangement joins TRBV7-2 to TRBJ2-7; possible D gene TRBD2, 5 bases. As DNA, the CDR3 is TGTGCCAGCAGCCCCTCGTTCGGGAAAAGCTACGAGCAGTACTTC. Residues: CASSPSFGKSYEQYF.